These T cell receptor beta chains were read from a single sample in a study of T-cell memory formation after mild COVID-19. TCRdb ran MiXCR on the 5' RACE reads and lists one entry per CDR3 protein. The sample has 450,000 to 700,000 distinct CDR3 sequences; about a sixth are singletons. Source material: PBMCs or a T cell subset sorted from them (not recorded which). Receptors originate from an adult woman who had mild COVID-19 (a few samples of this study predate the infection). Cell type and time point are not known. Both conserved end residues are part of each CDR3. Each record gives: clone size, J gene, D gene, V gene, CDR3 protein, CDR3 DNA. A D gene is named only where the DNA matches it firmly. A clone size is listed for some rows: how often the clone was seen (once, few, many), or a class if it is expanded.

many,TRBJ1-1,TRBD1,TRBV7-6,CASSFPGGQNTEAFF,TGTGCCAGCAGCTTCCCAGGGGGCCAAAACACTGAAGCTTTCTTT
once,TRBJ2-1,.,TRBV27,CASRGDGEQFF,TGTGCCAGCAGGGGTGACGGTGAGCAGTTCTTC
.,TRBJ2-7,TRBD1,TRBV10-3,CAIRGTGAASTYYEQYF,TGTGCCATCAGGGGGACAGGGGCCGCTTCTACCTACTACGAGCAGTACTTC
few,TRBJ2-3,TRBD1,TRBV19,CASRANRGTGTYTQYF,TGTGCCAGTAGGGCCAATCGTGGGACAGGGACTTATACGCAGTATTTT
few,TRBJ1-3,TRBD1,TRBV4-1,CASSQDPGQGRPIYF,TGCGCCAGCAGCCAAGATCCGGGACAGGGCCGGCCCATATATTTT
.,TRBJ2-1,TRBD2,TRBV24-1,CATRNGAGRNNEQFF,TGTGCCACCAGGAATGGAGCGGGACGGAACAATGAGCAGTTCTTC
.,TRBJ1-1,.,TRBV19,CASSISGHTEAFF,TGTGCCAGTAGTATCTCCGGGCACACTGAAGCTTTCTTT
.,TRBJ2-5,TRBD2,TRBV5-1,CASSLALASGAQETQYF,TGCGCCAGCAGCTTGGCCTTGGCTAGCGGGGCCCAAGAGACCCAGTACTTC
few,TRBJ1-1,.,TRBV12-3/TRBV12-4,CASSPRAAYTEAFF,TGTGCCAGCAGCCCAAGGGCAGCGTACACTGAAGCTTTCTTT
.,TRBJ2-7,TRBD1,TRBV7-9,CASSNNPGQSYEQYF,TGTGCCAGCAGCAACAATCCGGGACAGTCCTACGAGCAGTACTTC
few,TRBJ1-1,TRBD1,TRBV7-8,CASLGQDRTEAFF,TGTGCCAGCTTGGGACAGGATCGCACTGAAGCTTTCTTT
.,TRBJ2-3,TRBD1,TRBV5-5,CASSPGQGAFFSTDTQYF,TGTGCCAGCAGCCCGGGACAGGGGGCCTTTTTTAGCACAGATACGCAGTATTTT
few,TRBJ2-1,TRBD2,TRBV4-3,CASSQASVWRESYEQFF,TGCGCCAGCAGCCAAGCTAGTGTGTGGCGGGAGAGCTATGAGCAGTTCTTC
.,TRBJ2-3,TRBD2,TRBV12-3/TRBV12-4,CASSPTSGSVDTQYF,TGTGCCAGCAGTCCCACTAGCGGGAGCGTTGATACGCAGTATTTT
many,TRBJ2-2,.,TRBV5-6,CASSWDTGELFF,TGTGCCAGCAGTTGGGACACCGGGGAGCTGTTTTTT
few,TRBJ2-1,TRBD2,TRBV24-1,CATSDFGISGRNEQFF,TGTGCCACCAGTGACTTCGGCATTAGCGGGAGGAATGAGCAGTTCTTC
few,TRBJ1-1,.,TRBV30,CAWSVGVGNTEAFF,TGTGCCTGGAGTGTAGGGGTGGGGAACACTGAAGCTTTCTTT
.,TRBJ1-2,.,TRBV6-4,CASRPGHSAGYGYTF,TGTGCCAGCAGACCGGGACACTCGGCCGGCTATGGCTACACCTTC
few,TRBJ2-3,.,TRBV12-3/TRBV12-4,CASSFGGSEDTQYF,TGTGCCAGCAGTTTTGGTGGTTCTGAAGATACGCAGTATTTT
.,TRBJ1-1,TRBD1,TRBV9,CASSVEGQGRTEAFF,TGTGCCAGCAGCGTAGAGGGACAGGGGAGGACTGAAGCTTTCTTT
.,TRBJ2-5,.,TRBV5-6,CASSLALGEETQYF,TGTGCCAGCAGCTTGGCCTTGGGGGAGGAGACCCAGTACTTC
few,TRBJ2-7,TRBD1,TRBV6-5,CASSYSIATGAPYEQYF,TGTGCCAGCAGTTACTCCATCGCGACAGGGGCCCCCTACGAGCAGTACTTC
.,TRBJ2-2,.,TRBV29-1,CSVARANTGELFF,TGCAGCGTTGCCAGGGCGAACACCGGGGAGCTGTTTTTT